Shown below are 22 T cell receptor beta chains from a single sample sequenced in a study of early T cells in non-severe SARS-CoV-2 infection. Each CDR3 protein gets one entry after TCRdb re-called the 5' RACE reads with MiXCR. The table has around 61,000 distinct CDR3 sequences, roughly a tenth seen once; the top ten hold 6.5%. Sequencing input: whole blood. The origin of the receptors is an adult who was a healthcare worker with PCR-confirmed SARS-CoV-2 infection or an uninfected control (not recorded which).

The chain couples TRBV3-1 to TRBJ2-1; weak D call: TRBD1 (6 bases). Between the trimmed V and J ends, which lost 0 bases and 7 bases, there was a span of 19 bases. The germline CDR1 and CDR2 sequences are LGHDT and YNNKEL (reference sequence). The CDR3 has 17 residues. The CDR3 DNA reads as TGTGCCAGCAGCCAAGATACTTGGCGGGCGAGGGGGAATGAGCAGTTCTTC. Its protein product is CASSQDTWRARGNEQFF.

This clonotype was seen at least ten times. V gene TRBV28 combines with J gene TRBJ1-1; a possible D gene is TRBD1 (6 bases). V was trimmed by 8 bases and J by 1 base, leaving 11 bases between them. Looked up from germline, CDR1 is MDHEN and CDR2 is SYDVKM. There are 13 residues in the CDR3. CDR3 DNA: TGTGCCAGCGAGCCACAGGGGAACACTGAAGCTTTCTTT. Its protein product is CASEPQGNTEAFF.

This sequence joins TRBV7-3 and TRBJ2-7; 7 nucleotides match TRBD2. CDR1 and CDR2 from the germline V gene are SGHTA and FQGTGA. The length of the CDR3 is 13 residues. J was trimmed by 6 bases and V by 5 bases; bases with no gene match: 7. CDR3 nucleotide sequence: TGTGCCAGCAGCCTCGGAGCGGGACTCGAGCAGTACTTC. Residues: CASSLGAGLEQYF.

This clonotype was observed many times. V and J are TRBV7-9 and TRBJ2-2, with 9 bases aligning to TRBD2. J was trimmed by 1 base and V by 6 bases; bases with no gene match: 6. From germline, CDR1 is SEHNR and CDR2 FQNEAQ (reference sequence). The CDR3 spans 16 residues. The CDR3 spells CASRSGLAMNTGELFF. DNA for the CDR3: TGTGCCAGCAGGTCCGGACTAGCGATGAACACCGGGGAGCTGTTTTTT.

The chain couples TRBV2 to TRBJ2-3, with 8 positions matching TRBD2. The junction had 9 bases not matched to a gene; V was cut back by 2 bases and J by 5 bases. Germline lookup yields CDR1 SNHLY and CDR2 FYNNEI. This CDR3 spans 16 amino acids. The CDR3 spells CASSEWDNGRGDTQYF. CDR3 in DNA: TGTGCCAGCAGTGAATGGGATAACGGGAGGGGAGATACGCAGTATTTT.

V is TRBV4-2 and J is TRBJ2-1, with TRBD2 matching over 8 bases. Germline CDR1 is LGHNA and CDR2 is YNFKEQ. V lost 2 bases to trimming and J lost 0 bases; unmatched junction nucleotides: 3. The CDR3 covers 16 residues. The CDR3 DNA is TGTGCCAGCAGCCAACTCCTAGCGGGCTCCTACAATGAGCAGTTCTTC. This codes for CASSQLLAGSYNEQFF.

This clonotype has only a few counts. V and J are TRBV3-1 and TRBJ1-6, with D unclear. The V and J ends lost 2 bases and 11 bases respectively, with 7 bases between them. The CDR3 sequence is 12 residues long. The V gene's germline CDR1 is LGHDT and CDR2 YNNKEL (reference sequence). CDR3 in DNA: TGTGCCAGCAGCCAATCCGCCACACCCCTCCACTTT. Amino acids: CASSQSATPLHF.

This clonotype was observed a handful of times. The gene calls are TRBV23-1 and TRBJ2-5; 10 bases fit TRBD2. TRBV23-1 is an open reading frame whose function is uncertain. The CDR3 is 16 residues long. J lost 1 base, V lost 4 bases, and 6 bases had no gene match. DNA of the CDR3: TGCGCCAGCAGTCTACTAGCGGGAATGATCCAAGAGACCCAGTACTTC. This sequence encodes CASSLLAGMIQETQYF.

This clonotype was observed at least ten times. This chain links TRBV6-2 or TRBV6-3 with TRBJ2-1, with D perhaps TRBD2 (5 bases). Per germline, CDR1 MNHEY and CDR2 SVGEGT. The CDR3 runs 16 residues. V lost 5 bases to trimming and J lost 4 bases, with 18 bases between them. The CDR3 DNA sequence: TGTGCCAGCAGTAGGGAGTCCGCGGCGTCTTACAATGAGCAGTTCTTC. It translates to CASSRESAASYNEQFF.

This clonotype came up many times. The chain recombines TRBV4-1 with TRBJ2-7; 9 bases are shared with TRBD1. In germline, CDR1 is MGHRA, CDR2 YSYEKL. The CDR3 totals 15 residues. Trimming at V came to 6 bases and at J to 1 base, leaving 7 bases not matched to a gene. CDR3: CASSPRTGESYEQYF. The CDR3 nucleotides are TGCGCCAGCAGTCCTCGGACAGGGGAGTCCTACGAGCAGTACTTC.

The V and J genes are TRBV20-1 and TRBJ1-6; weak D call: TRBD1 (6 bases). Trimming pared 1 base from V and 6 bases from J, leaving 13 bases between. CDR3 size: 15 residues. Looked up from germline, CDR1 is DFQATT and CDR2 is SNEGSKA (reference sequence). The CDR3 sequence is CSARVSAGVNSPLHF. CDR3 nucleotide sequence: TGCAGTGCTAGAGTTTCGGCAGGGGTTAATTCACCCCTCCACTTT.

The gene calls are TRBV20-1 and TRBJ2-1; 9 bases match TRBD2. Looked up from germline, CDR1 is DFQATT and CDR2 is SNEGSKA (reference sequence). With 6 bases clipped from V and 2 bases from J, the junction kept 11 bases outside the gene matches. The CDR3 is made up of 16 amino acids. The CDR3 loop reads CSANGLAKGTYNEQFF. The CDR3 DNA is TGCAGTGCCAACGGACTAGCGAAGGGGACCTACAATGAGCAGTTCTTC.

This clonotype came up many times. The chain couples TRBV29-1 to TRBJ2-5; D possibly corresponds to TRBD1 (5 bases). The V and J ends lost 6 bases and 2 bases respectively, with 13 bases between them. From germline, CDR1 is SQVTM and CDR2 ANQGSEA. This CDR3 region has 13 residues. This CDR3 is CSVDILGQETQYF. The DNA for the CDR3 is TGCAGCGTGGACATCCTGGGACAAGAGACCCAGTACTTC.

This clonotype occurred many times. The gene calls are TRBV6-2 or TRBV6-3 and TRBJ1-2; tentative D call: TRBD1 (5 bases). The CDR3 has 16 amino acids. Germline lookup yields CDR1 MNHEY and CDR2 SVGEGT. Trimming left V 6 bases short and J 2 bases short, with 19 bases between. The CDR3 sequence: CASSRTGTEPNYGYTF. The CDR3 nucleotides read TGTGCCAGCAGCCGCACCGGGACCGAGCCGAACTATGGCTACACCTTC.

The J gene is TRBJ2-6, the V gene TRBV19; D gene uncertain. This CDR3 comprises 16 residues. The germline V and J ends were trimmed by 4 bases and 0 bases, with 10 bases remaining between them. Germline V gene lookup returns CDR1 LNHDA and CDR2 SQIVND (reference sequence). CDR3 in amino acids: CASSNRARSGANVLTF. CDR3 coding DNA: TGTGCCAGTAGTAATAGGGCCCGCTCTGGGGCCAACGTCCTGACTTTC.

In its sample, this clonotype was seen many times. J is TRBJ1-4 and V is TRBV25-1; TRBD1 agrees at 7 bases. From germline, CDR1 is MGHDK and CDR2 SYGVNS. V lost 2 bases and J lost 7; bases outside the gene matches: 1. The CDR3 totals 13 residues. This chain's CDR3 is CASSERGREKLFF. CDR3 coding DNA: TGTGCCAGCAGTGAAAGGGGGCGTGAAAAACTGTTTTTT.

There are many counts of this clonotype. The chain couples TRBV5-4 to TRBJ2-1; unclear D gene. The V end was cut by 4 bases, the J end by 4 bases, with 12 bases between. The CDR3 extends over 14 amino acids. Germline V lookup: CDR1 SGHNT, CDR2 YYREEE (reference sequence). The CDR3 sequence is CASSRNPLYNEQFF. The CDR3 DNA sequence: TGTGCCAGCAGCCGGAACCCGCTATACAATGAGCAGTTCTTC.

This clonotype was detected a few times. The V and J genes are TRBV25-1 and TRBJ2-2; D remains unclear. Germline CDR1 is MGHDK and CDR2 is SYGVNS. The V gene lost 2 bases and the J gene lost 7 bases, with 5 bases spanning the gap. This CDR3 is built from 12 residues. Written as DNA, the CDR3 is TGTGCCAGCAGTGAAATATACGGGGAGCTGTTTTTT. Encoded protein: CASSEIYGELFF.

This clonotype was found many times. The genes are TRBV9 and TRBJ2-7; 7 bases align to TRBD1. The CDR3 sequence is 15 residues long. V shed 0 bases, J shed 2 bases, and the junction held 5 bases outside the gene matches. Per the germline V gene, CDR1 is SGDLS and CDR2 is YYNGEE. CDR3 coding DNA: TGTGCCAGCAGCGTAGACAGGGGTAGTCCCTACGAGCAGTACTTC. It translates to CASSVDRGSPYEQYF.

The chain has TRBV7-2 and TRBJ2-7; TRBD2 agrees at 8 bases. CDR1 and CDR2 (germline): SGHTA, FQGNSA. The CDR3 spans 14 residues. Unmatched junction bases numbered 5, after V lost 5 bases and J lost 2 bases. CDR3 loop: CASSISGKTYEQYF. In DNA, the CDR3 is TGTGCCAGCAGCATTAGCGGGAAGACCTACGAGCAGTACTTC.

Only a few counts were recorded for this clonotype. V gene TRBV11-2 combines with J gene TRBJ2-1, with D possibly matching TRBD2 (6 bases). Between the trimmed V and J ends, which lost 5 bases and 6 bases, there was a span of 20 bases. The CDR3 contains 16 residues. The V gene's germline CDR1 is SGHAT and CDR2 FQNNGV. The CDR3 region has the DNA TGTGCCAGCAGCCCAGGGTCTAGCGATATGAGCAATGAGCAGTTCTTC. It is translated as CASSPGSSDMSNEQFF.

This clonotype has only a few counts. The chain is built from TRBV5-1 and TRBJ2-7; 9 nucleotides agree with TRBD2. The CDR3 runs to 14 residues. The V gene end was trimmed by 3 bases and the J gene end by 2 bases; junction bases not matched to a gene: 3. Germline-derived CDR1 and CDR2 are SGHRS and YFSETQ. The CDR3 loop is CASSSGTSTYEQYF. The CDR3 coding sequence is TGCGCCAGCAGCTCCGGGACTAGCACCTACGAGCAGTACTTC.